This is a list of T cell receptor beta chains from one sample in a study of CD8 T cells in Susac syndrome. From the immunoSEQ multiplex PCR reads, TCRdb called clonotypes with MiXCR, one entry per CDR3 protein. The data contain about 240,000 distinct CDR3 sequences, 90% to 97% of them seen just once; the ten biggest clones take up approximately 0.094%. Sequenced sample: CD4+ T cells from PBMCs. The receptors come from a human donor with Susac syndrome. Each CDR3 is given without its conserved first and last residue.

J	V	CDR3
TRBJ2-2	TRBV2	ASRSRDWAGELF
TRBJ2-7	TRBV2	ASMGQGSYEQY
TRBJ2-2	TRBV29-1	SVERQGKTGELF
TRBJ1-2	TRBV28	ASSPDRSPNYGYT
TRBJ2-1	TRBV30	AWSVDNEQF
TRBJ2-3	TRBV5-1	ASSFSANTDTQY
TRBJ2-3	TRBV15	ATSRGASAGAITDTQY
TRBJ2-7	TRBV25-1	ASSALEGLAGVGYEQY
TRBJ2-7	TRBV19	ASNPGVAGAYEQY
TRBJ1-4	TRBV9	ASSDPTGSRGKLF
TRBJ1-2	TRBV29-1	SAPGQANYGYT
TRBJ2-7	TRBV28	ASSFQGPIFDEQY
TRBJ2-1	TRBV29-1	SVLGYAHNEQF
TRBJ1-1	TRBV6-2/TRBV6-3	ASIIPTGGLAEAF
TRBJ2-1	TRBV5-1	ASSGKDPTYNEQF
TRBJ1-1	TRBV9	ASSVAGYLNTEAF
TRBJ2-5	TRBV18	ASSPQSLPGDQETQY
TRBJ2-1	TRBV7-6	ASSLAGSGTREQF
TRBJ2-5	TRBV9	ASSAGRGKSETQY
TRBJ2-7	TRBV2	ASSDLGSGN
TRBJ2-3	TRBV18	ASSPTPRGDTQY
TRBJ2-7	TRBV2	ASIRSRYEQY
TRBJ1-3	TRBV27	ASSTRKNSGNTIY
TRBJ2-7	TRBV9	ASSSYGVAGRSYEQY
TRBJ1-2	TRBV5-1	ASSHGKNYGYT
TRBJ2-1	TRBV29-1	SVFGSRDRDNEQF
TRBJ2-7	TRBV28	ASRGEFTEQY
TRBJ1-1	TRBV11-2	ASSFRGEAF
TRBJ2-7	TRBV28	ASSPQGSVYEQY
TRBJ2-1	TRBV15	ATSRNLADYNEQF
TRBJ1-3	TRBV25-1	ASSGGIGNTIY
TRBJ2-6	TRBV29-1	SVDRGSGANVLT
TRBJ2-7	TRBV5-1	ASSLYRGPSYEQY
TRBJ2-3	TRBV20-1	SADSTDTQY
TRBJ1-2	TRBV7-6	ASSRHGTHGYT
TRBJ1-5	TRBV6-5	ATGAQPQH
TRBJ1-3	TRBV18	ASSPLGLGNTIY
TRBJ2-5	TRBV28	ASSSVEETQY
TRBJ2-7	TRBV20-1	SASSQGSSYEQY
TRBJ2-7	TRBV29-1	STRTSGSYEQY
TRBJ1-1	TRBV29-1	SGDRYGTEAF
TRBJ2-5	TRBV18	ASSPPSETQY
TRBJ1-2	TRBV30	AWSGGLSGGYT
TRBJ2-1	TRBV6-1	ASSGMIAGGNEQF
TRBJ2-3	TRBV12-3/TRBV12-4	ASSFNGGSSTDTQY
TRBJ2-7	TRBV7-2	ASSRRVQGDEQY
TRBJ2-5	TRBV18	ASSTGPKETQY